This T cell receptor beta chain appears in the sequencing data of a study of response to subunit inactivated influenza vaccine. Study observations and caveats: New T cells are recruited in small numbers by each seasonal influenza vaccination, according to the authors' suggestion.

Germline CDR1 is SEHNR and CDR2 is FQNEAQ (reference sequence). This CDR3 has 14 residues. V lost 3 bases and J lost 7, with 13 bases in between. This clonotype was found a few times. The target antigen is unknown. TCRdb itself ran the RT-PCR reads through MiXCR, one entry per CDR3 protein. The sample shows approximately 700,000 distinct CDR3 sequences, approximately 15% of them seen only once. The chain links TRBV7-9 to TRBJ2-1, with D possibly TRBD1 on 5 matching bases. The material was PBMCs from blood, obtained 14 to 15 days before vaccination. This receptor was taken from a man in his fifties who received an inactivated influenza vaccine. In nucleotides, the CDR3 is TGTGCCAGCAGCTTGCAGGGATTCGCTAATGAGCAGTTCTTC. Protein product: CASSLQGFANEQFF.